This T cell receptor (beta chain) was sequenced for a study of CD8+CD57+ T cells in acquired aplastic anemia. Background on the study: Sorted CD4+ and CD8+ cells yielded DNA averaging around 3.2 ug.

Concerning this clonotype: No antigen is known for it.

Broader study findings: CD8+ Simpson's diversity in patients was not significantly different from that in controls.

The patients chosen for sequencing had shown expansion of CD8+CD57+ cells (detected by flow cytometry). There were no patients without severe acquired aplastic anemia. Deletions cut 4 bases from V and 7 bases from J, with 12 bases between. CDR1 is KGHDR and CDR2 is SFDVKD in the germline V gene. CDR3 size: 13 residues. Genomic DNA served as template for TCR beta VDJ and CDR3 profiling. TCRdb re-analysed the reads in MiXCR, keeping a single row per CDR3 protein. The sample consists of about half a million distinct CDR3 sequences, more than 25% of them appearing once. The TCR sequence derives from a human donor with aplastic anemia. V gene TRBV24-1 combines with J gene TRBJ1-2; D is ambiguous. The sequenced material came from sorted CD4+, CD8+, or CD8+CD57+ T cells (not recorded which) from PBMCs. The DNA of the CDR3 is TGTGCCACCAGTGAAAACTTGGAGTCTGGCTACACCTTC. Translating gives CATSENLESGYTF.